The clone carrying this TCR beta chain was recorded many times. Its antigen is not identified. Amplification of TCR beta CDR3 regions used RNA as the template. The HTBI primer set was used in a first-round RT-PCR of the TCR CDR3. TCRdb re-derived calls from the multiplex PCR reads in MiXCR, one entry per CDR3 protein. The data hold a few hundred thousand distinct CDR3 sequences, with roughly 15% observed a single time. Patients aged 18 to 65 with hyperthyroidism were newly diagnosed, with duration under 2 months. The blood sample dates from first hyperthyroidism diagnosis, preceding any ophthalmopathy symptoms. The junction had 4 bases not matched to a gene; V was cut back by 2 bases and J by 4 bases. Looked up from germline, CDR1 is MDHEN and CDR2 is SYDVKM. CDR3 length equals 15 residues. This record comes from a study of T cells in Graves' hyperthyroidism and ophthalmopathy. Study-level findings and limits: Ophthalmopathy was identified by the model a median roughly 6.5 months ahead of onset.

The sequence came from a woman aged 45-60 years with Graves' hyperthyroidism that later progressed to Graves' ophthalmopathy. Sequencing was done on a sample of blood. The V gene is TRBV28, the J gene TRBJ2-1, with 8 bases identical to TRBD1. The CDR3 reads CASSLAGGRYNEQFF. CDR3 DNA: TGTGCCAGCAGTTTAGCAGGGGGCAGGTACAATGAGCAGTTCTTC.